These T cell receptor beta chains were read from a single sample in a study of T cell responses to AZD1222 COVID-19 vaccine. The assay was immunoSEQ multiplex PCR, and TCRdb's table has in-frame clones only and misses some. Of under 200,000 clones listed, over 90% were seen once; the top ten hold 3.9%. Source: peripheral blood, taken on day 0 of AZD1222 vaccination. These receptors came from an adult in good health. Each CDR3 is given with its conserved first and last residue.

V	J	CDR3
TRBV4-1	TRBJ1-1	CASSHRGGGTEAFF
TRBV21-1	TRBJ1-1	CASSKLGGLVRVNTEAFF
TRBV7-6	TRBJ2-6	CASSLGTGVRGANVLTF
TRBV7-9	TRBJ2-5	CASSGSTGTQYF
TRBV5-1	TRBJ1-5	CASSSRAGDSSNQPQHF
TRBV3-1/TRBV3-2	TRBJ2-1	CASSTTGGKQFF
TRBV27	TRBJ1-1	CASSRYPAGTEAFF
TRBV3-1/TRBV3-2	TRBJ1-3	CASSQDGLSGNTIYF
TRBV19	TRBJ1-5	CASSSSQGWQPQHF
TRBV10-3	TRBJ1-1	CAISEFDRDLFMNTEAFF
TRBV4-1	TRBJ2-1	CASSQDRLAGVNEQFF
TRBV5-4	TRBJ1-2	CASRRGQGPYGYTF
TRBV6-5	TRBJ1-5	CASRGRADSNQPQHF
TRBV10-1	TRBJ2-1	CASSEVKTVDEQFF
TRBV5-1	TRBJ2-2	CASSLAGQGAAGELFF
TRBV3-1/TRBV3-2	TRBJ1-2	CASSPGRHLAYGYTF
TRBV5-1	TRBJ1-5	CASSLDLGNQPQHF
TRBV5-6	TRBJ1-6	CASSLGARAPLHF
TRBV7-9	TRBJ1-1	CASSLGSNTEAFF
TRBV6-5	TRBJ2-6	CASSTQGSGANVLTF
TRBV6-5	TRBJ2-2	CASTTVASNTGELFF
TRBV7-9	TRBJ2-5	CASSLASGRETQYF
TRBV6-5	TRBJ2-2	CASSYSGPRTGELFF
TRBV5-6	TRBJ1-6	CASSTSGVGSYNSPLHF
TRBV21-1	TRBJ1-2	CATLQGRSQVNYGYTF
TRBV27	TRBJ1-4	CASSMGINEKLFF